This is a list of T cell receptor beta chains from one sample in a study of radiation and T cells in renal cell carcinoma. TCRdb's copy holds only in-frame clones and misses some; the assay was immunoSEQ multiplex PCR. The data hold about 49,000 clones, with less than 85% observed a single time. Sequenced material: blood, taken from a patient whose treatment included radiotherapy and nephrectomy. The receptor set was obtained from a woman between 65 and 79 years old with renal cell carcinoma. CDR3s include the opening cysteine and the closing phenylalanine or tryptophan. The order of the fields is J gene, V gene, D gene, clone size, CDR3 DNA, CDR3 protein. D genes are given only for firm matches. Clone sizes are given selectively: once, few, many, or a class where the clone is expanded.

j_gene: TRBJ1-2; v_gene: TRBV5-4; d_gene: NA; abundance: NA; CDR3nt: TGTGCCAGCAGACAGCCAGGGGAATTGAGTGGCTACACCTTC; CDR3aa: CASRQPGELSGYTF
j_gene: TRBJ1-6; v_gene: TRBV5-1; d_gene: NA; abundance: NA; CDR3nt: TGCGCCAGCAGCCCGGGTTCTCCCAGAGATTCACCCCTCCACTTT; CDR3aa: CASSPGSPRDSPLHF
j_gene: TRBJ2-2; v_gene: TRBV6-5; d_gene: NA; abundance: NA; CDR3nt: TGTGCCAGCAGTTACTTATTAGGTACCGGGGAGCTGTTTTTT; CDR3aa: CASSYLLGTGELFF
j_gene: TRBJ2-7; v_gene: TRBV6-5; d_gene: TRBD1; abundance: NA; CDR3nt: TGTGCCAGCAGGACAGGGTCCTACGAGCAGTACTTC; CDR3aa: CASRTGSYEQYF
j_gene: TRBJ1-3; v_gene: TRBV5-6; d_gene: NA; abundance: NA; CDR3nt: TGTGCCAGCAGCTTGGGCAGGGACGTCTCTGGAAACACCATATATTTT; CDR3aa: CASSLGRDVSGNTIYF
j_gene: TRBJ2-1; v_gene: TRBV5-1; d_gene: NA; abundance: NA; CDR3nt: TGCGCCAGCAGCTTTCCCCCAGGGAGCTCCTACAATGAGCAGTTCTTC; CDR3aa: CASSFPPGSSYNEQFF
j_gene: TRBJ2-2; v_gene: TRBV12-5; d_gene: TRBD2; abundance: NA; CDR3nt: TGTGCTAGTGGGGAGCGGGGCGCGAACACCGGGGAGCTGTTTTTT; CDR3aa: CASGERGANTGELFF
j_gene: TRBJ1-5; v_gene: TRBV6-5; d_gene: TRBD1; abundance: NA; CDR3nt: TGTGCCAGCAGTCTTACAGGGGTTAGCAATCAGCCCCAGCATTTT; CDR3aa: CASSLTGVSNQPQHF
j_gene: TRBJ2-7; v_gene: TRBV9; d_gene: TRBD2; abundance: NA; CDR3nt: TGTGCCAGCAGCGGCGGGACTAGCGGGAGCGACTACGAGCAGTACTTC; CDR3aa: CASSGGTSGSDYEQYF
j_gene: TRBJ1-1; v_gene: TRBV9; d_gene: TRBD1; abundance: few; CDR3nt: TGTGCCAGCAGCCCCAGGGGGGACACTGAAGCTTTCTTT; CDR3aa: CASSPRGDTEAFF
j_gene: TRBJ2-7; v_gene: TRBV6-5; d_gene: TRBD2; abundance: NA; CDR3nt: TGTGCCAGCAGAACGGGACTAGCGGACTCCTACGAGCAGTACTTC; CDR3aa: CASRTGLADSYEQYF
j_gene: TRBJ1-2; v_gene: TRBV2; d_gene: NA; abundance: NA; CDR3nt: TGTGCCAGCAGCGGACCTTTAGGACTTCATCGCTACACCTTC; CDR3aa: CASSGPLGLHRYTF
j_gene: TRBJ1-5; v_gene: TRBV6-6; d_gene: NA; abundance: NA; CDR3nt: TGTGCCAGCAGTTCCCGGGACGGGGGCGATCATCCCCAGCATTTT; CDR3aa: CASSSRDGGDHPQHF
j_gene: TRBJ2-6; v_gene: TRBV7-9; d_gene: NA; abundance: NA; CDR3nt: TGTGCCAGCAGCCCCCTTGCGATGGCTGGGGCCAACGTCCTGACTTTC; CDR3aa: CASSPLAMAGANVLTF
j_gene: TRBJ2-3; v_gene: TRBV19; d_gene: TRBD2; abundance: once; CDR3nt: TGTGCCAGTAGTATTCCTAGCGGAGTCGGCACAGATACGCAGTATTTT; CDR3aa: CASSIPSGVGTDTQYF
j_gene: TRBJ2-3; v_gene: TRBV9; d_gene: TRBD2; abundance: NA; CDR3nt: TGTGCCAGCAGCGTAGTGGCGGGAGAGGGGTTGCGCACAGATACGCAGTATTTT; CDR3aa: CASSVVAGEGLRTDTQYF
j_gene: TRBJ2-3; v_gene: TRBV6-4; d_gene: TRBD2; abundance: few; CDR3nt: TGTGCCAGCAGTCCTACTAGCGGGAGCACAGATACGCAGTATTTT; CDR3aa: CASSPTSGSTDTQYF
j_gene: TRBJ2-7; v_gene: TRBV4-2; d_gene: NA; abundance: NA; CDR3nt: TGTGCCAGCAGCCCTGCAGGGGTGGCCTCCTACGAGCAGTACTTC; CDR3aa: CASSPAGVASYEQYF
j_gene: TRBJ1-1; v_gene: TRBV4-3; d_gene: NA; abundance: NA; CDR3nt: TGCGCCAGCAGCCAAGAAGGAGCTTTCTTT; CDR3aa: CASSQEGAFF
j_gene: TRBJ2-3; v_gene: TRBV30; d_gene: NA; abundance: few; CDR3nt: TGTGCCTGGAAGGCCTTGGCCTTTTGGACGCAGTATTTT; CDR3aa: CAWKALAFWTQYF
j_gene: TRBJ2-7; v_gene: TRBV5-4; d_gene: NA; abundance: NA; CDR3nt: TGTGCCAGCAGCTTGGACAGGGACGAGCAGTACTTC; CDR3aa: CASSLDRDEQYF
j_gene: TRBJ1-1; v_gene: TRBV30; d_gene: NA; abundance: NA; CDR3nt: TGTGCCTGGAGTGCCAATGGGCGGGGGACTGAAGCTTTCTTT; CDR3aa: CAWSANGRGTEAFF
j_gene: TRBJ2-1; v_gene: TRBV13; d_gene: NA; abundance: NA; CDR3nt: TGTGCCAGCACCCGGAGGGACTACAATGAGCAGTTCTTC; CDR3aa: CASTRRDYNEQFF
j_gene: TRBJ1-1; v_gene: TRBV18; d_gene: NA; abundance: few; CDR3nt: TGTGCCAGCTCACCAGGGGTGAACACTGAAGCTTTCTTT; CDR3aa: CASSPGVNTEAFF
j_gene: TRBJ2-2; v_gene: TRBV5-1; d_gene: TRBD1; abundance: NA; CDR3nt: TGCGCCAGCACCGGGACAGGGGCTCAAACCGGGGAGCTGTTTTTT; CDR3aa: CASTGTGAQTGELFF
j_gene: TRBJ1-4; v_gene: TRBV2; d_gene: NA; abundance: NA; CDR3nt: TGTGCCAGCGACCTTACAGGAGCAACTAATGAAAAACTGTTTTTT; CDR3aa: CASDLTGATNEKLFF
j_gene: TRBJ1-1; v_gene: TRBV6-1; d_gene: TRBD1; abundance: NA; CDR3nt: TGTGCCAGCAGCAAGCAGGGGGCGAGGACTGAAGCTTTCTTT; CDR3aa: CASSKQGARTEAFF
j_gene: TRBJ2-3; v_gene: TRBV7-9; d_gene: NA; abundance: NA; CDR3nt: TGTGCCAGCAGCACTACAGGGTCACGGGATGGCACAGATACGCAGTATTTT; CDR3aa: CASSTTGSRDGTDTQYF
j_gene: TRBJ2-6; v_gene: TRBV19; d_gene: TRBD1; abundance: NA; CDR3nt: TGTGCCAGTAGTCTCGGAAGGGGGCTCTCTGGGGCCAACGTCCTGACTTTC; CDR3aa: CASSLGRGLSGANVLTF
j_gene: TRBJ1-2; v_gene: TRBV10-3; d_gene: NA; abundance: NA; CDR3nt: TGTGCCATCAGTGAGCAGGGTCTCGATGGCTACACCTTC; CDR3aa: CAISEQGLDGYTF
j_gene: TRBJ2-3; v_gene: TRBV5-1; d_gene: NA; abundance: NA; CDR3nt: TGCGCCAGCAGCCTGCCGGACCCATCAGATACGCAGTATTTT; CDR3aa: CASSLPDPSDTQYF
j_gene: TRBJ2-3; v_gene: TRBV19; d_gene: TRBD1; abundance: NA; CDR3nt: TGTGCCAGCCTAGGACAGGGAGGCCGCACAGATACGCAGTATTTT; CDR3aa: CASLGQGGRTDTQYF
j_gene: TRBJ2-7; v_gene: TRBV7-2; d_gene: NA; abundance: few; CDR3nt: TGTGCCAGCAGCCGTGGGGTAGGGTCCTCCTACGAGCAGTACTTC; CDR3aa: CASSRGVGSSYEQYF
j_gene: TRBJ2-7; v_gene: TRBV7-3; d_gene: TRBD1; abundance: NA; CDR3nt: TGTGCCAGCAGCCCAGCGGGACAGGGGTTCCACGAGCAGTACTTC; CDR3aa: CASSPAGQGFHEQYF
j_gene: TRBJ2-3; v_gene: TRBV5-1; d_gene: NA; abundance: NA; CDR3nt: TGCGCCAGCAGCTTGGTCGGGGATACGCAGTATTTT; CDR3aa: CASSLVGDTQYF
j_gene: TRBJ2-1; v_gene: TRBV9; d_gene: NA; abundance: few; CDR3nt: TGTGCCAGCAGCGTAGGGTGGACTGAGCAGTTCTTC; CDR3aa: CASSVGWTEQFF
j_gene: TRBJ2-7; v_gene: TRBV7-9; d_gene: NA; abundance: NA; CDR3nt: TGTGCCAGCAGCTCACCATGGGACGGGACCTACGAGCAGTACTTC; CDR3aa: CASSSPWDGTYEQYF
j_gene: TRBJ1-1; v_gene: TRBV4-2; d_gene: NA; abundance: few; CDR3nt: TGTGCCAGCAGCCCTCAGGGATTTATGAACACTGAAGCTTTCTTT; CDR3aa: CASSPQGFMNTEAFF
j_gene: TRBJ2-1; v_gene: TRBV7-3; d_gene: NA; abundance: NA; CDR3nt: TGTGCCAGCAGCTTAAATGGACTAGGGACAACGAATGAGCAGTTCTTC; CDR3aa: CASSLNGLGTTNEQFF
j_gene: TRBJ2-2; v_gene: TRBV23-1; d_gene: TRBD1; abundance: NA; CDR3nt: TGCGCCAGCAGTTGTTTTTGGACAGGGAACACCGGGGAGCTGTTTTTT; CDR3aa: CASSCFWTGNTGELFF
j_gene: TRBJ2-5; v_gene: TRBV5-1; d_gene: TRBD1; abundance: NA; CDR3nt: TGCGCCAGCAGCCCGGGACAGGGGTACCAAGAGACCCAGTACTTC; CDR3aa: CASSPGQGYQETQYF
j_gene: TRBJ2-7; v_gene: TRBV27; d_gene: NA; abundance: NA; CDR3nt: TGTGCCAGCAAATCCGGCTACGAGCAGTACTTC; CDR3aa: CASKSGYEQYF
j_gene: TRBJ2-7; v_gene: TRBV14; d_gene: NA; abundance: NA; CDR3nt: TGTGCCAGCGGCACCCAAGCCTACGAGCAGTACTTC; CDR3aa: CASGTQAYEQYF
j_gene: TRBJ1-5; v_gene: TRBV12-2; d_gene: NA; abundance: once; CDR3nt: TGTGCAAGTCGCTCGCCCCTGGCGGGTGGGGGACAGGGTGTCGATCAGCCCCAGCATTTT; CDR3aa: CASRSPLAGGGQGVDQPQHF
j_gene: TRBJ2-3; v_gene: TRBV11-3; d_gene: NA; abundance: NA; CDR3nt: TGTGCCAGCAGCTCCCAGGCGGGGTCCGTATATACGCAGTATTTT; CDR3aa: CASSSQAGSVYTQYF
j_gene: TRBJ2-2; v_gene: TRBV5-1; d_gene: TRBD1; abundance: NA; CDR3nt: TGCGCCAGCAGCTTGGTTGTGACAGGGGTTACCGGGGAGCTGTTTTTT; CDR3aa: CASSLVVTGVTGELFF
j_gene: TRBJ2-7; v_gene: TRBV7-9; d_gene: TRBD1; abundance: NA; CDR3nt: TGTGCCAGCAGCTCCCGACAGGGTTCCTACGAGCAGTACTTC; CDR3aa: CASSSRQGSYEQYF
j_gene: TRBJ2-5; v_gene: TRBV5-5; d_gene: NA; abundance: NA; CDR3nt: TGTGCCAGCAGCTTGGCTGAGACTAGATGGGAGACCCAGTACTTC; CDR3aa: CASSLAETRWETQYF
j_gene: TRBJ1-3; v_gene: TRBV6-1; d_gene: NA; abundance: NA; CDR3nt: TGTGCCAGCAGTGCCGACAGGACCTACTCTGGAAACACCATATATTTT; CDR3aa: CASSADRTYSGNTIYF